A selection of T cell receptor beta chains follows, all from one sample in a study of blood T cell repertoires in COVID-19. Repertoires were generated with immunoSEQ multiplex PCR, while TCRdb's copy carries only in-frame clones and drops some. Counted here are about 210,000 clones, around 84% occurring once; the ten biggest clones make up about 10%. The source material was peripheral blood. The source is an elderly woman with COVID-19, enrolled during active disease. CDR3s include the opening cysteine and the closing phenylalanine or tryptophan. A D gene is named only where the DNA matches it firmly. Clone size appears in some rows only: once, few, many, or a class for an expanded clone.

>-|TRBV4-1|TRBJ2-7|TRBD2
TGCGCCAGCAGCCAAGCCGGGACTAGCTCTTACGAGCAGTACTTC
CASSQAGTSSYEQYF
>once|TRBV6-5|TRBJ2-5|-
TGTGCCAGCACCTTTGGGGCAGGGGACCAAGAGACCCAGTACTTC
CASTFGAGDQETQYF
>-|TRBV2|TRBJ1-3|-
TGTGCCAGCAGTGCCGGACTGCTATCCTCTGGAAACACCATATATTTT
CASSAGLLSSGNTIYF
>few|TRBV6-2/TRBV6-3|TRBJ1-5|-
TGTGCCAGCAGTACCTCGACAGATAATCAGCCCCAGCATTTT
CASSTSTDNQPQHF
>few|TRBV10-3|TRBJ2-5|TRBD1
TGTGCCATCGGACAGGGACAAGAGACCCAGTACTTC
CAIGQGQETQYF
>few|TRBV28|TRBJ1-1|-
TGTGCGGGAAGGGCAGGGTCTATGAACACTGAAGCTTTCTTT
CAGRAGSMNTEAFF
>-|TRBV19|TRBJ1-2|-
TGTGCCAGTAGTATAGTCAGCGGCGGCTACACCTTC
CASSIVSGGYTF
>-|TRBV4-2|TRBJ2-1|-
TGTGCCAGCAGCTTCTCCGGGGAACCTTACGGTGAGCAGTTCTTC
CASSFSGEPYGEQFF
>-|TRBV10-3|TRBJ2-5|-
TGTGCCATCAGCTGGACAGATCAAGAGACCCAGTACTTC
CAISWTDQETQYF
>-|TRBV24-1|TRBJ1-2|TRBD1
TGTGCCACCAGTGACCCACGGACAGGGGACTATGGCTACACCTTC
CATSDPRTGDYGYTF
>-|TRBV13|TRBJ2-2|TRBD1
TGTGCCAGCAGCTTAGAACCGGGACAGGGACACACCGGGGAGCTGTTTTTT
CASSLEPGQGHTGELFF
>-|TRBV20-1|TRBJ1-2|-
TGCAGTGTCTACGGTCGGGTGATCTACACCTTC
CSVYGRVIYTF
>few|TRBV4-2|TRBJ1-6|-
TGTGCCAGCAGCCGTCTTCCTGGGCAGGGATACGACTCACCCCTCCACTTT
CASSRLPGQGYDSPLHF
>-|TRBV23-1|TRBJ2-6|-
TGCGCCAGCAGTTACCGCTCAGGGGCTGGGGCCAACGTCCTGACTTTC
CASSYRSGAGANVLTF
>-|TRBV18|TRBJ1-1|TRBD1
TGTGCCAGCTCCACCGAGGGGACAGCTTACACTGAAGCTTTCTTT
CASSTEGTAYTEAFF
>-|TRBV23-1|TRBJ1-2|TRBD1
TGCGCCAGCAGTCAAACCGGGACAGGGGGCGCGAAAGGCTACACCTTC
CASSQTGTGGAKGYTF
>-|TRBV12-2|TRBJ1-4|-
TGTGCAAGTCGCTTAGTGGATGGCAGGGGAAAACTGTTTTTT
CASRLVDGRGKLFF
>-|TRBV27|TRBJ2-5|TRBD1
TGTGCCAGCAGGAGGACAGGGACCGAGACCCAGTACTTC
CASRRTGTETQYF
>-|TRBV11-3|TRBJ1-1|TRBD1
TGTGCCAGCAGCTCAGGACAGGGGGACACTGAAGCTTTCTTT
CASSSGQGDTEAFF
>-|TRBV7-2|TRBJ2-1|TRBD2
TGTGCCAGCAGCTTATTTGGGACTAGCGGGGATAATGAGCAGTTCTTC
CASSLFGTSGDNEQFF
>-|TRBV5-4|TRBJ1-1|-
TGTGCCAGCAGCCGGTCGGTGATGAACACTGAAGCTTTCTTT
CASSRSVMNTEAFF
>-|TRBV11-3|TRBJ1-2|TRBD1
TGTGCCAGCACGGGACAGATCTATGGCTACACCTTC
CASTGQIYGYTF
>-|TRBV7-9|TRBJ2-3|-
TGTGCCAGCAGCTTAGTTCCCCGGGACAAAACGCAGTATTTT
CASSLVPRDKTQYF
>few|TRBV18|TRBJ1-5|-
TGTGCCAGCTCACAGGGGGTGAATAATCAGCCCCAGCATTTT
CASSQGVNNQPQHF
>-|TRBV15|TRBJ2-7|-
TGTGCCACCAGCAGAGACAGGGGTACGCAGTACTTC
CATSRDRGTQYF
>few|TRBV28|TRBJ1-4|-
TGTGCCAGCGACTCCCCCGGTGGGGAGGGAAAACTGTTTTTT
CASDSPGGEGKLFF
>-|TRBV7-2|TRBJ1-3|-
TGTGCCAGCAGCTTAGGACAGCTGGGAAACACCATATATTTT
CASSLGQLGNTIYF
>-|TRBV7-9|TRBJ1-3|-
TGTGCCAGCAGCGAGGTGAACGGAAACACCATATATTTT
CASSEVNGNTIYF
>-|TRBV7-2|TRBJ1-1|-
TGTGCCAGCAGTCCGCGGGTGACTGAAGCTTTCTTT
CASSPRVTEAFF
>-|TRBV6-6|TRBJ2-2|-
TGTGCCAGCAGTTCCCATACCGGGGAGCTGTTTTTT
CASSSHTGELFF
>-|TRBV3-1/TRBV3-2|TRBJ1-3|TRBD1
TGTGCCAGCAGCCAATTAATTACAGGGGGCTCTGGAAACACCATATATTTT
CASSQLITGGSGNTIYF
>-|TRBV7-2|TRBJ2-3|-
TGTGCCAGCAGCTTAAGCCTAGCCTCCACAGATACGCAGTATTTT
CASSLSLASTDTQYF
>once|TRBV5-1|TRBJ2-5|TRBD2
TGCGCCAGCAGCCCAGGACTAGCGGGGGGGCAAGAGACCCAGTACTTC
CASSPGLAGGQETQYF
>-|TRBV18|TRBJ1-1|TRBD1
TGTGCCAGCTCAATACAGGGGACGAACACTGAAGCTTTCTTT
CASSIQGTNTEAFF
>-|TRBV6-5|TRBJ2-3|-
TGTGCCAGCAGTTACTGGCAGGGTACAGATACGCAGTATTTT
CASSYWQGTDTQYF
>once|TRBV3-1/TRBV3-2|TRBJ1-2|-
TGTGCCAGCAGCCAACCGAACTTGGGCGCATTAGAGGGCTACACCTTC
CASSQPNLGALEGYTF
>-|TRBV12-3/TRBV12-4|TRBJ2-7|-
TGTGCCAGCAGTTTTAGCGAGGAATTCGAGCAGTACTTC
CASSFSEEFEQYF
>-|TRBV5-5|TRBJ2-5|TRBD1
TGTGCCAGCAGCTTGGCGAGCAGGGGGTTAGAGACCCAGTACTTC
CASSLASRGLETQYF
>-|TRBV5-1|TRBJ1-2|-
TGCGCCAGCAGCTTGGGCAGGGCGACGTATGGCTACACCTTC
CASSLGRATYGYTF
>-|TRBV6-6|TRBJ1-2|-
TGTGCCAGCAAAGAGCAACGGCGGGACTATGGCTACACCTTC
CASKEQRRDYGYTF
>-|TRBV5-8|TRBJ1-3|-
TGTGCCAGCAGCTTGGCCGGGTCCCGGTACCTCTCTGGAAACACCATATATTTT
CASSLAGSRYLSGNTIYF
>once|TRBV4-2|TRBJ2-3|-
TGTGCCAGCAGCCAAAATCCGGCGGGGAGCACAGATACGCAGTATTTT
CASSQNPAGSTDTQYF
>-|TRBV2|TRBJ1-4|TRBD1
TGTGCCAGCGGGACAGCTAATGAAAAACTGTTTTTT
CASGTANEKLFF